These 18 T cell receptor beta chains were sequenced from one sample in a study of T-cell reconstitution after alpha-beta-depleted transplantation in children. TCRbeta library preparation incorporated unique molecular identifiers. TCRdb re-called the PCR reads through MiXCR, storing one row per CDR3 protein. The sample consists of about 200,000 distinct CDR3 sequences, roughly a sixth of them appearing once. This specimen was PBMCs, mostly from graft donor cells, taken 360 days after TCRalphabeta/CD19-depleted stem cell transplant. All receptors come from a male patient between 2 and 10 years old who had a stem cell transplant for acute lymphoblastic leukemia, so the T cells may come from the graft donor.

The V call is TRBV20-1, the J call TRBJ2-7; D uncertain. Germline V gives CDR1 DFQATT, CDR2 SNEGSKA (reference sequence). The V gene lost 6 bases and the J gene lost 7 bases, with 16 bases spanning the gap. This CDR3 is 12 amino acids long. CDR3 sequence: CSAWGTRMEQYF. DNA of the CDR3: TGCAGTGCCTGGGGTACTCGCATGGAGCAGTACTTC.

The CDR3 loop reads CAWSMDLNTEAFF. The CDR3 nucleotides are TGTGCCTGGAGTATGGATTTGAACACTGAAGCTTTCTTT. The chain uses TRBV30 and TRBJ1-1, with unresolved D. Germline loops: CDR1 GTSNPN, CDR2 SVGIG (reference sequence). The CDR3 is made up of 13 amino acids. V dropped 2 bases and J dropped 0 bases, with 7 bases sitting between them.

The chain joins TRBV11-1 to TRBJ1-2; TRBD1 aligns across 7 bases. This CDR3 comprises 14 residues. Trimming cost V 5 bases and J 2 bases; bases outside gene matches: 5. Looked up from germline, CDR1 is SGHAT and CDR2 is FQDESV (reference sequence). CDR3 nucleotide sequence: TGTGCCAGCAGCCCGACAGGGTCCAACTATGGCTACACCTTC. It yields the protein CASSPTGSNYGYTF.

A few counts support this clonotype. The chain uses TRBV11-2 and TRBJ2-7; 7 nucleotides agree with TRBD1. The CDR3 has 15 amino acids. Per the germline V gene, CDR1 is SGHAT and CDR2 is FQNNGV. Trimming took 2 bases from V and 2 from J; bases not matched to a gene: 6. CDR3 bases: TGTGCCAGCAGCTTATGGGACAGCGTTACCTACGAGCAGTACTTC. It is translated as CASSLWDSVTYEQYF.

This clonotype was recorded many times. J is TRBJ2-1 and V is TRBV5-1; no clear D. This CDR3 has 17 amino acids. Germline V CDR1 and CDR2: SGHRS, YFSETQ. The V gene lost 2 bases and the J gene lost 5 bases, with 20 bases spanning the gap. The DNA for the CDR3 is TGCGCCAGCAGCTTTTCGGGCCCGAGCTCCCCACACAATGAGCAGTTCTTC. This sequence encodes CASSFSGPSSPHNEQFF.

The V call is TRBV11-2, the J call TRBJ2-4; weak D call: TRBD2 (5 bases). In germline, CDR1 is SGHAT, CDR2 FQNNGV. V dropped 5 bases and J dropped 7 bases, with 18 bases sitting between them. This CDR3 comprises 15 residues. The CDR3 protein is CASSQSPIRGNIQYF. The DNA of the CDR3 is TGTGCCAGCAGCCAGTCTCCCATTCGAGGGAACATTCAGTACTTC.

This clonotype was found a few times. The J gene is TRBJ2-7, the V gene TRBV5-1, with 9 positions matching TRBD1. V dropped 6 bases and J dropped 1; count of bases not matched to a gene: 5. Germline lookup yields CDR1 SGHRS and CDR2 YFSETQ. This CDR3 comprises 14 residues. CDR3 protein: CASTPGTGSYEQYF. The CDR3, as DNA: TGCGCCAGCACCCCCGGGACAGGGTCCTACGAGCAGTACTTC.

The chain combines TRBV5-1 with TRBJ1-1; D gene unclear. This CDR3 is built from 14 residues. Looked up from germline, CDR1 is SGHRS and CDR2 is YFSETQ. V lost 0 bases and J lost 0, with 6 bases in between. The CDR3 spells CASSLEVVNTEAFF. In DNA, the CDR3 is TGCGCCAGCAGCTTGGAGGTGGTGAACACTGAAGCTTTCTTT.

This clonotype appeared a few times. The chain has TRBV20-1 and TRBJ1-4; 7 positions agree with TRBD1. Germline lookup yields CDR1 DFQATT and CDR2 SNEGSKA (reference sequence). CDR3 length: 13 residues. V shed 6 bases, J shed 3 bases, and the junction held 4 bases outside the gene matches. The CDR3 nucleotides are TGCAGTGCCCCGACAGGGCCTAATGAAAAACTGTTTTTT. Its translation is CSAPTGPNEKLFF.

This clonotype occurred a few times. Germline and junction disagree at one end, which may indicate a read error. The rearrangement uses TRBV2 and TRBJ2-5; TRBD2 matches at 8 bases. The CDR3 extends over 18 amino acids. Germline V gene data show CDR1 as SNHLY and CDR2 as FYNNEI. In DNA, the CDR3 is TGTGCCTGCAGTTCCGGCCGGAGCAGCGGGGGCATCCAAGAGACCCAGTACTTC. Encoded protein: CACSSGRSSGGIQETQYF.

The CDR3 spells CASSDPSGTSKYF. The DNA for the CDR3 is TGCGCCAGCAGTGATCCTAGCGGGACCTCAAAGTACTTC. V and J are TRBV10-1 and TRBJ2-7; 9 nucleotides match TRBD2. The germline CDR1 and CDR2 sequences are WNHNN and SYGVQD (reference sequence). V gave up 3 bases and J gave up 11 bases; unmatched junction bases: 8. The CDR3 covers 13 residues.

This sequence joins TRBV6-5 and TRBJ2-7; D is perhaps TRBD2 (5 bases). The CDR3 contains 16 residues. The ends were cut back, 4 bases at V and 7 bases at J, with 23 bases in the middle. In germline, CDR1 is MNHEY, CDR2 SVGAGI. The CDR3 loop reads CASSLLILGFPGEQYF. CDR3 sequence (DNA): TGTGCCAGCAGTTTACTTATCCTAGGGTTCCCGGGGGAGCAGTACTTC.

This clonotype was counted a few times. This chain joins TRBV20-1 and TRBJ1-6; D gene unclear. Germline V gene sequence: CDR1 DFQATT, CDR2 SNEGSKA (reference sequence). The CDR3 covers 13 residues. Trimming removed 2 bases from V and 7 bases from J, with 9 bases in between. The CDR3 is CSARMDWNSPLHF. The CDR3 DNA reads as TGCAGTGCTAGAATGGATTGGAATTCACCCCTCCACTTT.

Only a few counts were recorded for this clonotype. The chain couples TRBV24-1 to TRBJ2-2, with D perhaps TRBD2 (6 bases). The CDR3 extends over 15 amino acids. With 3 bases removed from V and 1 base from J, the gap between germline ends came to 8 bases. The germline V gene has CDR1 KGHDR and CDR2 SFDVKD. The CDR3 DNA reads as TGTGCCACCAGTGATCTAGCGAGGAACACCGGGGAGCTGTTTTTT. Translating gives CATSDLARNTGELFF.

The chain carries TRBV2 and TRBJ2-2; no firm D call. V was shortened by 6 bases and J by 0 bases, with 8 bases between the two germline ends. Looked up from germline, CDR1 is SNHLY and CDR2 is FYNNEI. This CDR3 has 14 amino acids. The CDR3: CASREFSNTGELFF. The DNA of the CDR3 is TGTGCCAGCAGAGAGTTCTCGAACACCGGGGAGCTGTTTTTT.

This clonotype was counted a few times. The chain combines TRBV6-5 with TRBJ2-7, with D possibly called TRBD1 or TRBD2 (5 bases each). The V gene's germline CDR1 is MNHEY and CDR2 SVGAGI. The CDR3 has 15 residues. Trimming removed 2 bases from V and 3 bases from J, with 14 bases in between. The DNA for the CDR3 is TGTGCCAGCAGTTACGTATGGAGTGGGGGCTACGAGCAGTACTTC. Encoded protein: CASSYVWSGGYEQYF.

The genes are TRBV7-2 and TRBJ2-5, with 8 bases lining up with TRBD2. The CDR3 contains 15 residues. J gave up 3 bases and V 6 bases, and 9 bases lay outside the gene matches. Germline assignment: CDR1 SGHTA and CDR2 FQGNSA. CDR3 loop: CASSLSGSSKETQYF. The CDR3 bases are TGTGCCAGCAGTTTAAGCGGGAGTTCCAAAGAGACCCAGTACTTC.

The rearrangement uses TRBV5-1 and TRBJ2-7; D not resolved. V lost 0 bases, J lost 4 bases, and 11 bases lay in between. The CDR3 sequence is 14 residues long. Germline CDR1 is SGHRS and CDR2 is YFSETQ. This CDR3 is CASSLVTETYEQYF. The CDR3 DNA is TGCGCCAGCAGCTTGGTTACAGAGACTTACGAGCAGTACTTC.